This entry features one T cell receptor beta chain sequence. TCRdb's copy holds only in-frame clones and misses some; the assay was immunoSEQ multiplex PCR. Among some 80,000 clones listed, about 88% were seen once. The sample comes from a study of blood T cell repertoires in COVID-19. Study as a whole: The study drew acute and convalescent COVID-19 samples from the United States, Italy and Spain.

CDR3 length: 15 residues. V lost 3 bases to trimming and J lost 0 bases, with 12 bases between them. Germline V gene lookup returns CDR1 SGDLS and CDR2 YYNGEE. The V and J genes are TRBV9 and TRBJ1-1, with D uncertain. The receptor comes from a human donor in a cohort sampled during active COVID-19. The specimen was peripheral blood. The CDR3, as DNA: TGTGCCAGCAGCGCCCAAATTCAAATGAACACTGAAGCTTTCTTT. Protein: CASSAQIQMNTEAFF.